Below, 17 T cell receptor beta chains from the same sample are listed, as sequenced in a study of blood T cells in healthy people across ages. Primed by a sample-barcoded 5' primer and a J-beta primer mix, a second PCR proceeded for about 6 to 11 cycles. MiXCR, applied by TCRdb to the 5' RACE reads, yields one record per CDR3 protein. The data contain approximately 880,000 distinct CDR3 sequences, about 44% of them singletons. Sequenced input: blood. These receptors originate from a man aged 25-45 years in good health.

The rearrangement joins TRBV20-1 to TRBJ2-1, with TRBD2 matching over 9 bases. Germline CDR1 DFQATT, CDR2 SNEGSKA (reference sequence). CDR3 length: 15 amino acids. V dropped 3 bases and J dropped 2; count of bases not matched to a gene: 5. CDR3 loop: CSARTAGGPYNEQFF. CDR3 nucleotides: TGCAGTGCTAGGACGGCGGGGGGGCCCTACAATGAGCAGTTCTTC.

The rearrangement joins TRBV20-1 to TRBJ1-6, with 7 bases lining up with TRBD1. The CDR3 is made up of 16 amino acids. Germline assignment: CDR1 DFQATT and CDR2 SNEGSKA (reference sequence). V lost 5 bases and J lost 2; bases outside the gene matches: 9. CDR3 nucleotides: TGCAGTGCTCTCCGGCAGGGGGGCACCTATAATTCACCCCTCCACTTT. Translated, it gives CSALRQGGTYNSPLHF.

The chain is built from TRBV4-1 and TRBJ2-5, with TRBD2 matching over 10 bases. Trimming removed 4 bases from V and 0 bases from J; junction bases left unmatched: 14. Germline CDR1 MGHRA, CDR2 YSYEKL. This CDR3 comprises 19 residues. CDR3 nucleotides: TGCGCCAGCAGCCGAGAACCTAGCGGGGGACCTCTTCACCAAGAGACCCAGTACTTC. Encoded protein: CASSREPSGGPLHQETQYF.

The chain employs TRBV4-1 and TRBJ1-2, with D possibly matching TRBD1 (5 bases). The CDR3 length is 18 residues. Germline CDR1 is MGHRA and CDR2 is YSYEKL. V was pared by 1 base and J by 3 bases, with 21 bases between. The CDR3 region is CASSQGFSRGSRDYGYTF. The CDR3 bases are TGCGCCAGCAGCCAAGGTTTTAGTCGGGGCTCTCGAGACTATGGCTACACCTTC.

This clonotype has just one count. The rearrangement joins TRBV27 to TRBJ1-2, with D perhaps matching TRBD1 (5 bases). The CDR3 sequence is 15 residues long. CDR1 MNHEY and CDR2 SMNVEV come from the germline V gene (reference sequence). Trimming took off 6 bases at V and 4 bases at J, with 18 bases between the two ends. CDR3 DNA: TGTGCCAGCAGCCGACTTGACAGCCTAGGCTATGGCTACACCTTC. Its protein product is CASSRLDSLGYGYTF.

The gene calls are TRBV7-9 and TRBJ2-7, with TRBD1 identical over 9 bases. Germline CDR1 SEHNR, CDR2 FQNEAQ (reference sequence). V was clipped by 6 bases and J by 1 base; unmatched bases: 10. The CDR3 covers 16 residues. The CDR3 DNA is TGTGCCAGCAGTCGGCGAACGGGACAGGGTTCCTACGAGCAGTACTTC. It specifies CASSRRTGQGSYEQYF.

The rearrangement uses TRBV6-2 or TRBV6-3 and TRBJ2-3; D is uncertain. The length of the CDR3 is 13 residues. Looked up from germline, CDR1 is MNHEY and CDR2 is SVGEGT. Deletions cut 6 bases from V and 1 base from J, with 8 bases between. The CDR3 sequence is CASRKTGTDTQYF. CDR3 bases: TGTGCCAGCAGGAAAACAGGCACAGATACGCAGTATTTT.

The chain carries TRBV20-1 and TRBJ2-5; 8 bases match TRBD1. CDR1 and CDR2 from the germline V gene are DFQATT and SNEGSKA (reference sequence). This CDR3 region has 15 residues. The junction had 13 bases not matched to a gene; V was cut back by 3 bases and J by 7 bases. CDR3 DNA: TGCAGTGCTAGGTTCAGACAGGGGCCCGAAGGGACCCAGTACTTC. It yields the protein CSARFRQGPEGTQYF.

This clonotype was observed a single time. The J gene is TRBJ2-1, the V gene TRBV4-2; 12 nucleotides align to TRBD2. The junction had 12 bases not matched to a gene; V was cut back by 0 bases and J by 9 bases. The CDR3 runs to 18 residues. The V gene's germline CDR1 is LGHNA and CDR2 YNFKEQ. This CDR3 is CASSQDALASGGATEQFF. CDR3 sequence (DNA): TGTGCCAGCAGCCAAGATGCTCTCGCTAGCGGGGGGGCCACTGAGCAGTTCTTC.

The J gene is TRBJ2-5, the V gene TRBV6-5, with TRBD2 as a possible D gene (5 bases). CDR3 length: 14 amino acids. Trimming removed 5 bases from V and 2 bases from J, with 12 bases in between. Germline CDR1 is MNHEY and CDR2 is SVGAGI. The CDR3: CASSASGPQETQYF. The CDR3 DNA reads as TGTGCCAGCAGTGCGAGCGGACCTCAAGAGACCCAGTACTTC.

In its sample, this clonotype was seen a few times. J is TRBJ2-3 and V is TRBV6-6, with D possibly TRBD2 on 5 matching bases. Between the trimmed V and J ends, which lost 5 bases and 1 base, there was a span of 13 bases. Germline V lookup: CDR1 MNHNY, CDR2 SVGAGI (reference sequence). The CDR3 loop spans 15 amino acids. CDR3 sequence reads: CASSDGRGGTDTQYF. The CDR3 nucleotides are TGTGCCAGCAGTGACGGACGGGGAGGCACAGATACGCAGTATTTT.

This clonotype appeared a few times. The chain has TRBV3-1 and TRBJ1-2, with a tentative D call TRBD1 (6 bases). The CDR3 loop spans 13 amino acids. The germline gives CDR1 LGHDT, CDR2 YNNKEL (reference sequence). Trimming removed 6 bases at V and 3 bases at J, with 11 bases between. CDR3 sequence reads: CASRSDSYYGYTF. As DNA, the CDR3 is TGTGCCAGCAGGTCGGACAGCTACTATGGCTACACCTTC. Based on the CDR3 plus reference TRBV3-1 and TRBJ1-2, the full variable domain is DTAVSQTPKYLVTQMGNDKSIKCEQNLGHDTMYWYKQDSKKFLKIMFSYNNKELIINETVPNRFSPKSPDKAHLNLHINSLELGDSAVYFCASRSDSYYGYTFGSGTRLTVV.

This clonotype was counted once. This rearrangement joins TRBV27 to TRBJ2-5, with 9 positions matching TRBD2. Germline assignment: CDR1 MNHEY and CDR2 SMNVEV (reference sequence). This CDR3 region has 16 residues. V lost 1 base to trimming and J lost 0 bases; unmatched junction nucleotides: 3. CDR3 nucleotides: TGTGCCAGCAGTTTATATGCTAGCGGGGACCAAGAGACCCAGTACTTC. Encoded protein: CASSLYASGDQETQYF.

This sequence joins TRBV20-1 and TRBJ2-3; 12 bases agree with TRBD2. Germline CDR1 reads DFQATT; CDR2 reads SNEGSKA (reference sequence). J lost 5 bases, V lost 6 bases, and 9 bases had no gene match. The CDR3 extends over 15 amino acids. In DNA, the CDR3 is TGCAGTGCCCAGACGGCTAGCGGGGGGGAAGATACGCAGTATTTT. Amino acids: CSAQTASGGEDTQYF.

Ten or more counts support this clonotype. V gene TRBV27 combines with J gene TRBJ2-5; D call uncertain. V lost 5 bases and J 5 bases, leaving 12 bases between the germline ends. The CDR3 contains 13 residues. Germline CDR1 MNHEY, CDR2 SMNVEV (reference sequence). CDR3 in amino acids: CASSVRNRETQYF. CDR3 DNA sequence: TGTGCCAGCAGTGTACGGAACCGGGAGACCCAGTACTTC.

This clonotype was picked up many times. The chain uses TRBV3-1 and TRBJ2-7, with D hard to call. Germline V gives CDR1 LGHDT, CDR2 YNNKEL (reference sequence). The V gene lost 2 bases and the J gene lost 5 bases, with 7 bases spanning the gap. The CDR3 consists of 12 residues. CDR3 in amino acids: CASSQFQDEQYF. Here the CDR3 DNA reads TGTGCCAGCAGCCAATTCCAGGACGAGCAGTACTTC.

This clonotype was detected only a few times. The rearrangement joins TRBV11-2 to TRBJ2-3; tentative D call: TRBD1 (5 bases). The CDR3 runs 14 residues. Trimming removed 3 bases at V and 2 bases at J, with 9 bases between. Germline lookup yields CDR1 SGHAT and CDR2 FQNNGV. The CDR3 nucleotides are TGTGCCAGCAGCTTTACACAGGACACAGATACGCAGTATTTT. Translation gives CASSFTQDTDTQYF.